This T cell receptor beta chain is drawn from a study of T cells in women clearing cervical HPV infection. Study summary: Control women cleared a single incident HPV16 infection within 12 months. Cases' blood sampling followed lesion detection by median around 150 days (90 to 200). Blood came at first lesion visit for cases, post-clearance for controls.

All participants had a single incident cervical HPV16 infection, and prevalent HPV16 infections were excluded. Regarding this clone: Read data end 3 residues before the CDR3 end; the end is taken from the germline J gene.

Germline CDR1 and CDR2: MRHNA and SNTAGT. The CDR3 contains 16 residues. With 2 bases clipped from V and 5 bases from J, the junction kept 8 bases outside the gene matches. Clones were sequenced by immunoSEQ multiplex PCR, and TCRdb holds only the in-frame ones, with some missing. The table for this sample gives 42,000 or so clones. The chain uses TRBV6-4 and TRBJ1-2; 10 nucleotides line up with TRBD1. Sequences were obtained from blood buffy coat. This sequence was found in a woman aged 18-69 years with a cervical HPV16 infection that either progressed to CIN3+ or cleared (not recorded which). The sequenced part of the CDR3 DNA is TGTGCCAGCAGTGACCCGGGACAGGGGTCGCTATATGGC. Protein sequence: CASSDPGQGSLYG. The whole CDR3 reads CASSDPGQGSLYGYTF.